Listed below are T cell receptor beta chains from one sample, sequenced in a study of T cell repertoires in cytomegalovirus infection. TCRdb itself ran the reads through MiXCR, one entry per CDR3 protein. The sample yields 200,000 to 300,000 distinct CDR3 sequences, roughly an eighth seen once. The sequencing input was PBMCs. These receptors all come from a human donor in good health (CMV status not recorded). Some clones in this sample may be carry-over from other donors' samples. CDR3s include the opening cysteine and the closing phenylalanine or tryptophan.

V gene: TRBV24-1
CDR3 protein: CATSRDRTSRFF

V gene: TRBV20-1
CDR3 protein: CSARSQTRQANYGYTF

V gene: TRBV7-2
CDR3 protein: CASSPGTFQGYTF

V gene: TRBV7-8
CDR3 protein: CASSLRGGLYEQYF

V gene: TRBV6-2/TRBV6-3
CDR3 protein: CASSRPTGLNTEAFF

V gene: TRBV28
CDR3 protein: CASSLWGGRRGETQYF

V gene: TRBV5-6
CDR3 protein: CASSMGPTRSGNTIYF

V gene: TRBV7-2
CDR3 protein: CASSTRQGVTEAFF

V gene: TRBV5-1
CDR3 protein: CASSLFLRGGRETQYF

V gene: TRBV10-3
CDR3 protein: CAISESGGNYGYTF

V gene: TRBV7-9
CDR3 protein: CASSKTLAEGEQFF

V gene: TRBV12-3/TRBV12-4
CDR3 protein: CASSPLEMAQYF

V gene: TRBV20-1
CDR3 protein: CSATPPGSHNYGYTF

V gene: TRBV4-3
CDR3 protein: CASSHIAGGSDTQYF

V gene: TRBV12-5
CDR3 protein: CASAPNTPGADTQYF

V gene: TRBV12-3/TRBV12-4
CDR3 protein: CASRGATYEQYF

V gene: TRBV11-2
CDR3 protein: CASSPVAVGELFF

V gene: TRBV7-2
CDR3 protein: CASSFTGPLDRFVRNTEAFF

V gene: TRBV6-5
CDR3 protein: CASSYLLRGSTDTQYF

V gene: TRBV27
CDR3 protein: CASSFWVRGQETQYF

V gene: TRBV29-1
CDR3 protein: CSVVTSNTEAFF

V gene: TRBV20-1
CDR3 protein: CSATSARGNQPQHF

V gene: TRBV7-6
CDR3 protein: CASSELVAGGYNEQFF